The entry below gives a single T cell receptor beta chain sequence along with its context. The specificity of this receptor is unknown. It has no much larger one-base neighbor in the sample; base qualities were not kept. This sample was taken from a study of regulatory T cells in long-lasting Graves disease (dated by TCRdb to the early 2020s). In the study overall: Newly diagnosed Graves' disease patients had taken antithyroid drugs for less than 3 months. Patients with persistent Graves' disease were compared with patients with newly diagnosed Graves' disease using TCR sequencing and RNA sequencing of peripheral blood. The study was registered as a clinical trial and conducted in China. TCR sequencing covered about 13 persistent and approximately 20 newly diagnosed Graves' disease patients, 33 samples in total. Summary of the overall study and its limitations: Sequencing and analysis were limited to the TCR beta chain. More public clonotypes were shared among persistent patients (around 2,600) than among newly diagnosed patients (966). The authors acknowledged the small sample size as a limitation that may reduce accuracy. Compared with newly diagnosed patients, patients with persistent Graves' disease had lower TCR Shannon entropy and fewer highly expanded clones, which suggests clonal expansion. Peripheral blood alone was examined, since thyroid tissue, which constituted the primary lesion, could not be accessed.

Libraries were constructed by multiplex PCR. The reads were generated on an Illumina HiSeq 4000. To build TCR beta libraries, CDR3 regions were amplified by Arm-PCR using iRepertoire HTBI primers. Before sequencing, the PCR products underwent gel purification. The published analysis was carried out like this. A total of fewer than 65 TRBV and about 13 TRBJ segments were identified across samples and were used for gene usage analysis of CDR3 amino acid clonotypes. Filtered high-quality paired reads were merged into contigs using COPE and FqMerger. BLAST was used to align contigs to IMGT TRBV, TRBD and TRBJ reference genes, and CDR3 was defined according to IMGT. Any clonotype with a frequency above 0.1% was classified as a highly expanded clone. Shannon entropy served as the measure of repertoire diversity, while the Gini coefficient captured V-J evenness. A clonotype found in more than one individual was treated as public. TCRdb ran its own pipeline on the public reads, namely fastp trimming at Q25 and MiXCR clone calling, and kept in-frame beta chains. Identical CDR3 proteins give one entry, which carries the most common genes and DNA. What appears here as the V and J calls and clone size reflects TCRdb's work, not the paper's. Within this sample are hundreds of thousands of distinct CDR3 sequences, with approximately 15% of them counted one time only. The ten top clones hold approximately 18% of the sample.

Sample time point, as interpreted from the label and publication: newly diagnosed GD, antithyroid drugs for less than 3 months. RNA was extracted from PBMCs in TRIzol for both TCR sequencing and RNA sequencing. The diagnosis of Graves' disease was made according to American Thyroid Association guidelines. The patients came from an endocrinology department in Xi'an, China. Each patient gave roughly 8.4 milliliters of peripheral blood, collected in an EDTA anticoagulant tube. PBMCs were isolated by Ficoll Paque Plus density gradient separation without further T cell sorting. An Agilent 2100 Bioanalyzer and agarose gel were used to assess RNA quality, and a NanoDrop 2000 was used to measure RNA concentration. The same data also contributed to another study, on T cells in Graves' hyperthyroidism and ophthalmopathy. As noted in the second study: A patient counted as having stable Graves' hyperthyroidism if no progression to ophthalmopathy occurred over 18 months of follow-up. Hyperthyroidism patients were aged 18 to 65 years and newly diagnosed, with disease duration of less than 2 months. Patients with uncontrolled infections, other autoimmune diseases, pregnancy or lactation were excluded. Clinical symptoms, serum thyroxine and TRAb, thyroid ultrasound, and orbital computed tomography formed the basis for the diagnoses. The first round of RT-PCR for the TCR CDR3 was performed with the HTBI primer set and the Qiagen OneStep RT-PCR kit. Most expanded thyroid clonotypes (frequency above 0.001) were also detected in blood, a finding suggesting that blood repertoires may reflect thyroid immune responses. In cross-validation, a model built on a 13 V-J signature told ophthalmopathy apart from stable hyperthyroidism with just under 90% sensitivity and approximately 81% specificity, and in testing the same model reached 80%/75%. During validation, the model predicted progression to ophthalmopathy a median of approximately 6.5 months ahead of onset, with 60% to 71% sensitivity and about 75% specificity. A discovery cohort of fewer than 110 patients, approximately 44 with Graves' ophthalmopathy and about 60 with stable Graves' hyperthyroidism, was used to find distinguishing TCR V-J signatures. Whether ophthalmopathy could be predicted prospectively was tested in an independent validation cohort made up of 18 to 20 hyperthyroidism patients plus 17 patients who later progressed to ophthalmopathy. The 100 or so discovery patients were divided at random into training and test sets in a 7:3 ratio. In roughly six Graves' hyperthyroidism patients, the study also compared T-cell repertoires from thyroid tissue with T-cell repertoires from blood. Once sampling was done, hyperthyroidism patients were given methimazole at a starting dose of 30 mg daily, whereas ophthalmopathy patients were given high-dose intravenous methylprednisolone. A second multiplex PCR round built the libraries, followed by size selection and purification. Libraries were sequenced paired-end with 100 bp reads on an Illumina HiSeq2000. Raw data were processed with SOAPnuke, discarding reads with adapters, uncalled bases, mean Phred below 15, or no exact constant-primer or identifier match. High-quality paired reads were merged using COPE v1.2.5, and each unique nucleotide sequence was defined as a clonotype. MiTCR v1.1 was used to align the clonotypes against IMGT TRBV, TRBD and TRBJ reference segments. Only V-J combinations with frequency above 0.0001, covering about 99% of repertoires, were analysed. A TCS score was defined as the ratio between F50 (clonal expansion) and ExV (chaos), using BLOSUM62-based TCRdist between CDR3 peptides within each V-J. Welch's t-statistics and random forest reduced 514 V-J features to 10 to 15, which were used in a naive Bayes classifier (R e1071). No statistical method was used to fix the sample size in advance, and group allocation was not hidden from the investigators. According to the paper, TCR Vbeta CDR3 sequencing was carried out on more than 120 peripheral blood samples, which came from under 50 ophthalmopathy, under 80 hyperthyroidism and about 17 progressor patients.

The sequence derives from a woman younger than 45 with Graves disease. Donor details come from another sample of the same person, matched by shared clones. Sequenced here: peripheral blood mononuclear cells (PBMCs), sampled at new diagnosis, from a patient treated with antithyroid drugs.

CDR3 loop: CSARVRLAAYNEQYF. The nucleotides read TGCAGTGCTAGAGTGCGGCTAGCGGCCTACAATGAGCAGTACTTC. The chain is made from TRBV20-1 and TRBJ2-7, and 7 junctional nucleotides match TRBD2. From V the trimming removes 1 base and from J it removes 7 bases, while the gene matches leave 13 bases of the junction unaccounted for. CDR1 and CDR2 (DFQATT, SNEGSKA) derive from the germline V gene (reference sequence). From its cysteine to its phenylalanine, the CDR3 spans 15 amino acids. Only the CDR3 region is kept as DNA, spanning 45 bases read in frame from base 1.